This entry concerns a single T cell receptor beta chain. These data come from a study of cytotoxic CD8 clonotypes in ibrutinib-treated CLL. CDR3 length: 16 amino acids. Deletions cut 0 bases from V and 2 bases from J, with 11 bases between. Germline V gene lookup returns CDR1 LGHNA and CDR2 YSLEER. Sequenced by immunoSEQ multiplex PCR; TCRdb stores in-frame clones only, minus some. The top ten clones hold roughly 1.9% of a sample with 150,000 to 200,000 clones, 70% to 85% of them seen once. The receptor was derived from a human donor with chronic lymphocytic leukemia. J is TRBJ2-1 and V is TRBV4-3; a possible D gene is TRBD2 (7 bases). The specimen comprised PBMCs, sampled after 12 months of ibrutinib treatment. Here the CDR3 reads CASSQEGAGAYNEQFF. CDR3 in DNA: TGCGCCAGCAGCCAAGAGGGGGCGGGGGCCTACAATGAGCAGTTCTTC.